The T cell receptor (beta chain) described here comes from a study of shared clonotypes between healthy human individuals. Turning to the study itself: Those who served as donors were two women and a few men between the ages of 18 and 49.

Comment on this clone: No antigen is known for it.

Some clones are missing from TCRdb's copy, which holds only in-frame ones; the method was immunoSEQ multiplex PCR. The sample has around 1.9 million clones, 93% seen once. The germline V and J ends were trimmed by 3 bases and 2 bases, with 10 bases remaining between them. Germline CDR1 MGHRA, CDR2 YSYEKL. The CDR3 contains 15 residues. Positive CCR7 selection of CD45RO-negative cells yielded the naive CD8 cells, and terminally differentiated effector memory CD45RA+ cells were excluded. All participating donors were Caucasian adults from Nashville, Tennessee. Overall study findings and caveats: Non-shared clonotypes displayed generation probabilities falling below those of clonotypes present in all four donors. Owing to a small donor count, the genetic and exposure-history diversity represented was limited.

Sequencing used naive CD8+ T cells from PBMCs. The chain employs TRBV4-1 and TRBJ2-2, with no clear D. The clonotype comes from a young man in good health. Some clones in this sample may be carry-over from other donors' samples. CDR3 sequence (DNA): TGCGCCAGCAGCCAGGTGGAAGGAAACACCGGGGAGCTGTTTTTT. Residues: CASSQVEGNTGELFF.